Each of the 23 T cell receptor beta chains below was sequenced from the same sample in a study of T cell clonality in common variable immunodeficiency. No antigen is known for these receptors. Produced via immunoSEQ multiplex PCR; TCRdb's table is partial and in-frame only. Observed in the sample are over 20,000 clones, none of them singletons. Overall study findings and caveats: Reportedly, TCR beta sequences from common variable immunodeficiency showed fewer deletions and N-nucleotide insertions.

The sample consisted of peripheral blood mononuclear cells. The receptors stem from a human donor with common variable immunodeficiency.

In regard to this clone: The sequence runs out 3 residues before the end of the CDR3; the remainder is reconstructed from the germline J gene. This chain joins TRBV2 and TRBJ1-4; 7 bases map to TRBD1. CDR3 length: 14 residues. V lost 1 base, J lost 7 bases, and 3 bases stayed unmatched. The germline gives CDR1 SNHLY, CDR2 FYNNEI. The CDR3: CASSEGTGIEKLFF. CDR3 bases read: TGTGCCAGCAGTGAAGGGACAGGCATTGAAAAA. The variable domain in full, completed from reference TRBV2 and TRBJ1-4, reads EPEVTQTPSHQVTQMGQEVILRCVPISNHLYFYWYRQILGQKVEFLVSFYNNEISEKSEIFDDQFSVERPDGSNFTLKIRSTKLEDSAMYFCASSEGTGIEKLFFGSGTQLSVL.

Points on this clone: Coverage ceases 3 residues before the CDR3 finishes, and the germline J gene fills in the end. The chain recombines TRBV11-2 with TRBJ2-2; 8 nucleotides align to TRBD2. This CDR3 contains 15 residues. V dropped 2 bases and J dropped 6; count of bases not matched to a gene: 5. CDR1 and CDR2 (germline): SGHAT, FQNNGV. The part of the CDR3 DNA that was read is TGTGCCAGCAGCTTACCGGGGGGGAAGGCCGGGGAG. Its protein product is CASSLPGGKAGE. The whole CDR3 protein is CASSLPGGKAGELFF.

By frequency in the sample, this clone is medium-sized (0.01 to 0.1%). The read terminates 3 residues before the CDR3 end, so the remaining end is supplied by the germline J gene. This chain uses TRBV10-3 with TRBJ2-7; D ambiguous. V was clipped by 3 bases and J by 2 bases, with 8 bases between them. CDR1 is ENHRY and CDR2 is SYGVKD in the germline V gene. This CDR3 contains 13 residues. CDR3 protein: CAISESSAYEQYF. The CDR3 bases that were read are TGTGCCATCAGTGAATCGTCGGCCTACGAG.

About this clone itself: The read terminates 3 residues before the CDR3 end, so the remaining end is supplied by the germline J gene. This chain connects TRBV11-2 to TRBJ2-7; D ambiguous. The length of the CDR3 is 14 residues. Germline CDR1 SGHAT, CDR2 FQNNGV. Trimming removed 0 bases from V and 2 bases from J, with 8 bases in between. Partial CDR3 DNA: TGTGCCAGCAGCTTAGAGTACTTGCCCTACGAG. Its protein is CASSLEYLPYE. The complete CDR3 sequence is CASSLEYLPYEQYF.

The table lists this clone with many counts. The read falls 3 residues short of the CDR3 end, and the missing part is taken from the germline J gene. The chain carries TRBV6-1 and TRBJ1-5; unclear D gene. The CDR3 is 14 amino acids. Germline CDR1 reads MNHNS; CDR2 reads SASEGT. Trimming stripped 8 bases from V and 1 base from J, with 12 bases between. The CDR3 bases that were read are TGTGCCAGCTGTGGAGCCGCGAGCAATCAGCCC. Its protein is CASCGAASNQP. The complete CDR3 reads CASCGAASNQPQHF.

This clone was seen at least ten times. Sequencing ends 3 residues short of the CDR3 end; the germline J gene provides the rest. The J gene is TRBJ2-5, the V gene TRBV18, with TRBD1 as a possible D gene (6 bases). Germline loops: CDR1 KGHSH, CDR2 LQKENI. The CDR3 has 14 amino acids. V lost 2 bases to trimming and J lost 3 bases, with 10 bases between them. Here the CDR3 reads CASSPNRVEETQYF. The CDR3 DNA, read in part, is TGTGCCAGCTCACCAAACAGGGTAGAAGAGACC.

CDR3 sequence reads: CATMMTGGPYNSPLHF. The CDR3 DNA, read in part, is TGTGCCACCATGATGACAGGAGGCCCCTATAATTCACCC. The V and J genes are TRBV18 and TRBJ1-6; a weak D match, TRBD1 (6 bases). The read ends 3 residues shy of where the CDR3 ends; the end is completed using the germline J gene. This CDR3 contains 16 residues. The ends were cut back, 10 bases at V and 2 bases at J, with 18 bases in the middle. Germline loops: CDR1 KGHSH, CDR2 LQKENI. Variable domain in full (rest from reference TRBV18 and TRBJ1-6): NAGVMQNPRHLVRRRGQEARLRCSPMKGHSHVYWYRQLPEEGLKFMVYLQKENIIDESGMPKERFSAEFPKEGPSILRIQQVVRGDSAAYFCATMMTGGPYNSPLHFGNGTRLTVT.

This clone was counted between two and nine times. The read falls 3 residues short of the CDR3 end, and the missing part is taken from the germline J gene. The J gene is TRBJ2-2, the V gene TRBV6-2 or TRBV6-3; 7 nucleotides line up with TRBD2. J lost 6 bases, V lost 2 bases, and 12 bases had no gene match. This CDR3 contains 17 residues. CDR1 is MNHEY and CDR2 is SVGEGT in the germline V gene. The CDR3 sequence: CASSYQSWGSGAGELFF. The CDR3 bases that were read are TGTGCCAGCAGTTACCAGTCGTGGGGGAGCGGGGCCGGGGAG.

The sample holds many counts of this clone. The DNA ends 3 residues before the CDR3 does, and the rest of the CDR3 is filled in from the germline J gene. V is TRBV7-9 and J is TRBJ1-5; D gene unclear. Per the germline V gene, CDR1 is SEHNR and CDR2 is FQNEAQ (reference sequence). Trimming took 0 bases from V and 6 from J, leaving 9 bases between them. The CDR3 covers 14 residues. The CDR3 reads CASSLAAAGQPQHF. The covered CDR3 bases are TGTGCCAGCAGCTTAGCCGCGGCGGGTCAGCCC.

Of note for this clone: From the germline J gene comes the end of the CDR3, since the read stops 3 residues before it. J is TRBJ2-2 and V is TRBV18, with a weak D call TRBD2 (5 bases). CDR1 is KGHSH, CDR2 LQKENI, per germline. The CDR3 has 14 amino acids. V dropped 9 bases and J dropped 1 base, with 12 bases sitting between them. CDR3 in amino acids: CASLQLGNTGELFF. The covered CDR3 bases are TGTGCCAGTCTTCAACTAGGGAACACCGGGGAG.

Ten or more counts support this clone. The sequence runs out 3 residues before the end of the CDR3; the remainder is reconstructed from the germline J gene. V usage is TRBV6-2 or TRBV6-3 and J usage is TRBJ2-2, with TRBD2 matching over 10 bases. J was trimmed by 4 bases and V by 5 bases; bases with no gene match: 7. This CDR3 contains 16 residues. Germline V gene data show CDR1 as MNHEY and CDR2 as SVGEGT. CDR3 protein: CASSPPGLASTGELFF. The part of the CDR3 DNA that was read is TGTGCCAGCAGTCCCCCGGGACTAGCGAGCACCGGGGAG.

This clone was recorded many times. CDR3 sequence: CASIASGNEQFF. Partial CDR3 DNA: TGTGCCAGCATTGCTAGCGGCAATGAG. The chain joins TRBV2 to TRBJ2-1; 7 nucleotides agree with TRBD2. The read stops 3 residues short of the end of the CDR3; the missing end is completed from the germline J gene. V dropped 7 bases and J dropped 6; count of bases not matched to a gene: 3. Germline V lookup: CDR1 SNHLY, CDR2 FYNNEI. There are 12 residues in the CDR3.

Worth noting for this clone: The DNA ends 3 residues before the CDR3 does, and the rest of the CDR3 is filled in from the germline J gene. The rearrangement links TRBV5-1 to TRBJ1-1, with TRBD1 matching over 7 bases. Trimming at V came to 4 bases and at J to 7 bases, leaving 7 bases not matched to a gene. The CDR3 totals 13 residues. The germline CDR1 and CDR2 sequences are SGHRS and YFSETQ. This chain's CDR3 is CASSPVTGFEAFF. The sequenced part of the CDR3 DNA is TGCGCCAGCAGCCCTGTGACAGGGTTTGAA. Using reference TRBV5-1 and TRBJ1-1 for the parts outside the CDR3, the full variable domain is KAGVTQTPRYLIKTRGQQVTLSCSPISGHRSVSWYQQTPGQGLQFLFEYFSETQRNKGNFPGRFSGRQFSNSRSEMNVSTLELGDSALYLCASSPVTGFEAFFGQGTRLTVV.

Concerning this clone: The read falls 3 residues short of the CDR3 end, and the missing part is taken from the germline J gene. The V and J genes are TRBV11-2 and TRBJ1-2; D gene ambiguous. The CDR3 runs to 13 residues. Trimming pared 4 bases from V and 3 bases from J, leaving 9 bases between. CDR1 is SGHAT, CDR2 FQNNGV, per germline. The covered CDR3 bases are TGTGCCAGCAGCTCCACAGTTTACTATGGC. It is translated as CASSSTVYYG. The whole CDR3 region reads CASSSTVYYGYTF.

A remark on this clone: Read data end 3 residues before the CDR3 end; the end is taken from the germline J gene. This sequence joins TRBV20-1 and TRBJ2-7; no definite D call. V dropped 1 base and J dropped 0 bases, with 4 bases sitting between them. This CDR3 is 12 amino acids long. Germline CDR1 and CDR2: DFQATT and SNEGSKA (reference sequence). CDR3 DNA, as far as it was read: TGCAGTGCTAGAGTCAGCTCCTACGAG. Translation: CSARVSSYE. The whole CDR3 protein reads CSARVSSYEQYF.

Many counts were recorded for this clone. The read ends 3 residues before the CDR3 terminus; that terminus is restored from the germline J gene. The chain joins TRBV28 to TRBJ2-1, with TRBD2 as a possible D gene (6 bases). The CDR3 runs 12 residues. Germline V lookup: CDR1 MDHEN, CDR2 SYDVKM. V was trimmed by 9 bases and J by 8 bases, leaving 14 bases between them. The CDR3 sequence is CASRSWGDEQFF. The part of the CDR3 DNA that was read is TGTGCCAGTCGGTCCTGGGGGGATGAG.

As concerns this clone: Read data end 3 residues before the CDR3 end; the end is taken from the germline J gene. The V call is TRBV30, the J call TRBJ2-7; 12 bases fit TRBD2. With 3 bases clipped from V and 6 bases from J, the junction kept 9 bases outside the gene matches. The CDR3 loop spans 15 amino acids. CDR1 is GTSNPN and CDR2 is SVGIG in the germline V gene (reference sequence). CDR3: CAWRTSGSSSGEQYF. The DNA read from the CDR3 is TGTGCCTGGAGGACTAGCGGGAGCAGCTCCGGCGAG.

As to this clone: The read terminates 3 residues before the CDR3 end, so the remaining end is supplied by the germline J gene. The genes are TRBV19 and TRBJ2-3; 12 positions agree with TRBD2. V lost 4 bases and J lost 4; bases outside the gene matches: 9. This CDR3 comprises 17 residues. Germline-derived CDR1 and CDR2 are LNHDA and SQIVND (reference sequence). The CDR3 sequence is CASSKVGTSGRSDTQYF. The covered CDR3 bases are TGTGCCAGTAGTAAGGTGGGAACTAGCGGGAGGTCAGATACG.

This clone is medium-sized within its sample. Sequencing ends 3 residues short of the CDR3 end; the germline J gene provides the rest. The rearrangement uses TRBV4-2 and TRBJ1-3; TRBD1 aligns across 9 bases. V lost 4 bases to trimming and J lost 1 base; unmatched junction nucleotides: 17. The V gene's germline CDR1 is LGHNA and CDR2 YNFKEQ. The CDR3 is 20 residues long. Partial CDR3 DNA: TGTGCCAGCAGCCCCCGGGACAGGGATGTGCCCTTTCGGTCTGGAAACACC. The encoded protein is CASSPRDRDVPFRSGNT. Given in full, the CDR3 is CASSPRDRDVPFRSGNTIYF.

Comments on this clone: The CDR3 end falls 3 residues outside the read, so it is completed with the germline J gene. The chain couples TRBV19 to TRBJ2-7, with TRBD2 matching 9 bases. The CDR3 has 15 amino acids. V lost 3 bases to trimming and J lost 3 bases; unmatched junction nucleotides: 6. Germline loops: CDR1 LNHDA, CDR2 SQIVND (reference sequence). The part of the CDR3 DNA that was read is TGTGCCAGTAGTATGACTAGCGGCTATTTCTACGAG. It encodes CASSMTSGYFYE. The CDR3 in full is CASSMTSGYFYEQYF.

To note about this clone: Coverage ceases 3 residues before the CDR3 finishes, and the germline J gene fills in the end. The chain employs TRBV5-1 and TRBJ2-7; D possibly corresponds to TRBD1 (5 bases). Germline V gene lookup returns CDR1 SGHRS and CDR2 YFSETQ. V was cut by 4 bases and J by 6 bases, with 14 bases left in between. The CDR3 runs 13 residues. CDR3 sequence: CASSGQLKSEQYF. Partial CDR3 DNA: TGCGCCAGCAGCGGACAATTGAAGTCCGAG. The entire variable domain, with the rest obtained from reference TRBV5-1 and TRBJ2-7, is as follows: KAGVTQTPRYLIKTRGQQVTLSCSPISGHRSVSWYQQTPGQGLQFLFEYFSETQRNKGNFPGRFSGRQFSNSRSEMNVSTLELGDSALYLCASSGQLKSEQYFGPGTRLTVT.

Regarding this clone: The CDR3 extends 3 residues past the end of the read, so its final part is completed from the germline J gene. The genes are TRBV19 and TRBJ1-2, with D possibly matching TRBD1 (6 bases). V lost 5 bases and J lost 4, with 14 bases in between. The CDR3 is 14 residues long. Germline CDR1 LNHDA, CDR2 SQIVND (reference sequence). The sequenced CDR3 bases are TGTGCCAGTAGTGCGACCGGACAGCGCTATGGC. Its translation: CASSATGQRYG. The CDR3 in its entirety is CASSATGQRYGYTF.

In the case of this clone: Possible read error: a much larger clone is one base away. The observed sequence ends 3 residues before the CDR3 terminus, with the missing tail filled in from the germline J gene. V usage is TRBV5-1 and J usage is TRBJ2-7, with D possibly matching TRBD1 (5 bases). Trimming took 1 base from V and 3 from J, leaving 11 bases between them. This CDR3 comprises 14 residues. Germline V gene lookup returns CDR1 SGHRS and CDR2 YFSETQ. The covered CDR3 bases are TGCGCCAGCAGCTTGAGGGGCGGATACTACGAG. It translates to CASSLRGGYYE. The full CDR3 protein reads CASSLRGGYYEQYF.